This TCR beta chain was observed in a study of blood T cell repertoires in COVID-19. Across the whole study: Material from acute and convalescent COVID-19 was sourced from the United States, Italy and Spain. In each case, the material was cDNA or gDNA derived from T cells, B-cell-depleted T cells, or PBMCs.

This CDR3 spans 14 amino acids. The junction had 6 bases not matched to a gene; V was cut back by 4 bases and J by 2 bases. The germline CDR1 and CDR2 sequences are SGHDT and YYEEEE. Original data processing: How many nucleated cells were present was estimated from reference gene primer amplification. This table comes from immunoSEQ multiplex PCR, and its TCRdb copy is limited to in-frame clones, with some not included. Clonal size and the V and J genes are those of that table, whereas D and trimming came from the DNA. The sample consists of approximately 210,000 clones, about 92% of them appearing once.

This clonotype was obtained from a man aged 30 to 45 with acute or convalescent COVID-19. The sequencing sample was made of peripheral blood. The chain recombines TRBV5-6 with TRBJ2-7; the match to TRBD2 covers 7 bases. The CDR3 loop is CASSSRGVAYEQYF. In DNA form, the CDR3 reads TGTGCCAGCAGCAGTCGGGGGGTCGCCTACGAGCAGTACTTC. The full variable domain, in which reference TRBV5-6 and TRBJ2-7 provide the parts outside the CDR3, is DAGVTQSPTHLIKTRGQQVTLRCSPKSGHDTVSWYQQALGQGPQFIFQYYEEEERQRGNFPDRFSGHQFPNYSSELNVNALLLGDSALYLCASSSRGVAYEQYFGPGTRLTVT.